Each of the 21 T cell receptor beta chains below was sequenced from the same sample in a study of blood T cell repertoires in COVID-19 (TCRdb year 2020). Preparation of the library involved the immunoSEQ multiplex PCR assay. TCRdb limited this immuneACCESS table to in-frame rearrangements with V and J called. A share of clones is missing; checked studies link under half to unresolved V genes, and the rest is unexplained. For this sample there are a few hundred thousand clones; nearly 90% appear just once. The ten top clones hold 0.8% to 1.3% of the sample. Sequenced input: peripheral blood. The receptors originated from a woman aged 40-49 years with COVID-19, enrolled during active disease.

The chain recombines TRBV18 with TRBJ1-5; D remains unclear. CDR3 length: 13 residues. The germline gives CDR1 KGHSH, CDR2 LQKENI. V gave up 3 bases and J gave up 5 bases, with 8 bases separating them. The CDR3 region is CASSPATDQPQHF. CDR3 in DNA: TGTGCCAGCTCACCGGCCACAGATCAGCCCCAGCATTTT. Combining the CDR3 with reference TRBV18 and TRBJ1-5 gives the whole variable domain NAGVMQNPRHLVRRRGQEARLRCSPMKGHSHVYWYRQLPEEGLKFMVYLQKENIIDESGMPKERFSAEFPKEGPSILRIQQVVRGDSAAYFCASSPATDQPQHFGDGTRLSIL.

V gene TRBV10-2 combines with J gene TRBJ2-3; 9 positions agree with TRBD1. Looked up from germline, CDR1 is WSHSY and CDR2 is SAAADI. The CDR3 is 14 amino acids. Trimming cost V 4 bases and J 3 bases; bases outside gene matches: 2. The CDR3 sequence is CASSVGTGTDTQYF. As DNA, the CDR3 is TGCGCCAGCAGTGTCGGGACAGGGACAGATACGCAGTATTTT.

This chain uses TRBV28 with TRBJ1-2; D gene ambiguous. The CDR3 covers 13 residues. V gave up 5 bases and J gave up 1 base, with 8 bases separating them. Germline CDR1 is MDHEN and CDR2 is SYDVKM. The CDR3, as DNA: TGTGCCAGCAGTCTGCCGGGTAACTATGGCTACACCTTC. Translating it yields CASSLPGNYGYTF.

The rearrangement joins TRBV3-1 (or the pseudogene TRBV3-2) to TRBJ2-5; D might be TRBD1 (6 bases). Germline V lookup: CDR1 LGHDT, CDR2 YNNKEL (reference sequence). V was pared by 6 bases and J by 2 bases, with 16 bases between. CDR3 size: 15 residues. CDR3: CASSQTGSNQETQYF. CDR3 in DNA: TGTGCCAGCAGTCAAACAGGGTCTAATCAAGAGACCCAGTACTTC.

This chain joins TRBV5-1 and TRBJ2-5, with D unresolved. CDR1 SGHRS and CDR2 YFSETQ come from the germline V gene. V was pared by 1 base and J by 4 bases, with 14 bases between. CDR3 length: 15 residues. CDR3 sequence: CASSLSAGSPETQYF. For the CDR3, the DNA is TGCGCCAGCAGCTTGTCTGCAGGTAGTCCAGAGACCCAGTACTTC.

The V gene is TRBV27, the J gene TRBJ1-5, with no clear D. The V gene lost 0 bases and the J gene lost 8 bases, with 11 bases spanning the gap. The germline V gene has CDR1 MNHEY and CDR2 SMNVEV (reference sequence). The CDR3 covers 14 residues. CDR3 protein: CASSLSEGREPQHF. DNA of the CDR3: TGTGCCAGCAGTTTATCGGAGGGTCGGGAGCCCCAGCATTTT.

This clone was counted once. This chain links TRBV5-1 with TRBJ2-7; 10 bases are a match to TRBD1. The CDR3 consists of 14 residues. Unmatched junction bases numbered 7, after V lost 3 bases and J lost 7 bases. CDR1 and CDR2 (germline): SGHRS, YFSETQ. The CDR3 region is CASSWVTGGREQYF. The CDR3, as DNA: TGCGCCAGCAGCTGGGTGACAGGGGGCAGGGAGCAGTACTTC. Drawing the rest from reference TRBV5-1 and TRBJ2-7, the complete variable domain is KAGVTQTPRYLIKTRGQQVTLSCSPISGHRSVSWYQQTPGQGLQFLFEYFSETQRNKGNFPGRFSGRQFSNSRSEMNVSTLELGDSALYLCASSWVTGGREQYFGPGTRLTVT.

The V gene is TRBV4-2, the J gene TRBJ2-3; 7 nucleotides align to TRBD2. V lost 1 base, J lost 7 bases, and 5 bases stayed unmatched. Germline V gives CDR1 LGHNA, CDR2 YNFKEQ. The CDR3 loop spans 14 amino acids. CDR3 region: CASSQVGGLHTQYF. The CDR3 DNA reads TGTGCCAGCAGCCAAGTGGGAGGGCTGCATACGCAGTATTTT.

The chain joins TRBV7-2 to TRBJ1-5; D uncertain. The CDR3 runs to 15 residues. Germline CDR1 and CDR2: SGHTA and FQGNSA. Trimming removed 5 bases from V and 4 bases from J, with 15 bases in between. CDR3 in DNA: TGTGCCAGCAGCCCATCGAGACTCACAAATCAGCCCCAGCATTTT. Translation gives CASSPSRLTNQPQHF.

This clone showed up just once. The rearrangement uses TRBV11-3 and TRBJ2-7, with D tentatively TRBD2 (9 bases). This CDR3 is 15 amino acids long. Per the germline V gene, CDR1 is SGHNT and CDR2 is YENEEA. Trimming pared 5 bases from V and 3 bases from J, leaving 17 bases between. Here the CDR3 reads CASSPGGGGGYEQYF. The DNA of the CDR3 is TGTGCCAGCAGCCCAGGGGGCGGGGGGGGCTACGAGCAGTACTTC.

The chain joins TRBV28 to TRBJ1-6, with D perhaps TRBD1 (5 bases). Deletions cut 6 bases from V and 1 base from J, with 19 bases between. Germline values: CDR1 MDHEN, CDR2 SYDVKM. This CDR3 region has 18 residues. The CDR3 sequence: CASRATHSGGSYNSPLHF. CDR3 DNA: TGTGCCAGCAGGGCCACCCACAGTGGGGGGTCCTATAATTCACCCCTCCACTTT.

This sequence joins TRBV7-2 and TRBJ1-6; D might be TRBD1 (6 bases). Germline lookup yields CDR1 SGHTA and CDR2 FQGNSA. The V end was cut by 6 bases, the J end by 1 base, with 13 bases between. The CDR3 sequence is 16 residues long. The CDR3 is CASSPTGISYNSPLHF. Here the CDR3 DNA reads TGTGCCAGCAGTCCAACAGGGATTTCCTATAATTCACCCCTCCACTTT. Complete variable domain (other parts from reference TRBV7-2 and TRBJ1-6): GAGVSQSPSNKVTEKGKDVELRCDPISGHTALYWYRQSLGQGLEFLIYFQGNSAPDKSGLPSDRFSAERTGGSVSTLTIQRTQQEDSAVYLCASSPTGISYNSPLHFGNGTRLTVT.

This clone is a singleton in its sample. This chain links TRBV24-1 with TRBJ2-2; a weak D match, TRBD1 (5 bases). This CDR3 is 13 amino acids long. Germline CDR1 is KGHDR and CDR2 is SFDVKD. The V end was cut by 9 bases, the J end by 7 bases, with 14 bases between. The CDR3 here is CATCRDHNGELFF. DNA of the CDR3: TGTGCCACCTGCAGGGATCACAACGGGGAGCTGTTTTTT.

V usage is TRBV20-1 and J usage is TRBJ2-3; D may be TRBD2 (5 bases). The V end lost 3 bases, the J end lost 11 bases, and 9 bases lay between the germline ends. This CDR3 has 10 amino acids. Germline CDR1 reads DFQATT; CDR2 reads SNEGSKA (reference sequence). The CDR3: CSARRAEQYF. In nucleotides, the CDR3 is TGCAGTGCTAGGCGGGCAGAGCAGTATTTT.

The gene calls are TRBV18 and TRBJ2-5; 10 positions agree with TRBD2. This CDR3 has 17 amino acids. Unmatched junction bases numbered 9, after V lost 3 bases and J lost 2 bases. Germline V CDR1 and CDR2: KGHSH, LQKENI. The CDR3 DNA sequence: TGTGCCAGCTCACCGTACCAACTAGCGGGGAGACAAGAGACCCAGTACTTC. This codes for CASSPYQLAGRQETQYF.

The chain is built from TRBV4-1 and TRBJ2-2; possible D gene TRBD1, 5 bases. Germline V lookup: CDR1 MGHRA, CDR2 YSYEKL. The V gene lost 1 base and the J gene lost 7 bases, with 13 bases spanning the gap. The CDR3 totals 15 residues. CDR3 sequence reads: CASSQVQGTNGELFF. DNA of the CDR3: TGCGCCAGCAGCCAAGTTCAGGGTACGAACGGGGAGCTGTTTTTT.

The genes are TRBV3-1 (or the pseudogene TRBV3-2) and TRBJ2-1, with D unclear. The germline gives CDR1 LGHDT, CDR2 YNNKEL (reference sequence). Trimming took off 2 bases at V and 0 bases at J, with 14 bases between the two ends. The CDR3 sequence is 17 residues long. In DNA form, the CDR3 reads TGTGCCAGCAGCCAATATCCGGTCACCACCTCCTACAATGAGCAGTTCTTC. Its protein product is CASSQYPVTTSYNEQFF.

The chain is built from TRBV27 and TRBJ2-7; 10 bases fit TRBD2. The germline gives CDR1 MNHEY, CDR2 SMNVEV (reference sequence). The trim removed 5 bases at V and 0 bases at J, leaving 19 bases unmatched. CDR3 length: 20 amino acids. The CDR3 region is CASSRPVRTSGAGISYEQYF. The CDR3 coding sequence is TGTGCCAGCAGTCGCCCAGTCCGCACTAGCGGGGCTGGGATCTCCTACGAGCAGTACTTC.

This clone showed up just once. The V call is TRBV6-4, the J call TRBJ2-3; D is unresolved. Trimming shortened V by 2 bases and J by 4 bases, and 13 bases separated the two germline ends. CDR1 is MRHNA and CDR2 is SNTAGT in the germline V gene. CDR3 length equals 15 residues. DNA for the CDR3: TGTGCCAGCAGTGACCCAAACGACAAGGCAGATACGCAGTATTTT. Protein product: CASSDPNDKADTQYF.

CDR3 in amino acids: CASSRDWVSYEQYF. CDR3 nucleotide sequence: TGTGCCAGCAGCCGAGACTGGGTCTCCTACGAGCAGTACTTC. The chain joins TRBV6-5 to TRBJ2-7; no clear D gene. In germline, CDR1 is MNHEY, CDR2 SVGAGI. This CDR3 is 14 amino acids long. Trimming stripped 6 bases from V and 0 bases from J, with 12 bases between.

The chain combines TRBV12-3 or TRBV12-4 with TRBJ2-2; D call uncertain. The CDR3 runs 13 residues. Deletions cut 1 base from V and 6 bases from J, with 6 bases between. The DNA of the CDR3 is TGTGCCAGCAGTTTAGGTTTAGCCGGGGAGCTGTTTTTT. It specifies CASSLGLAGELFF.